The rows below give T cell receptor beta chains drawn from one sample of a study of cytomegalovirus exposure and HLA in healthy donors. The method was immunoSEQ multiplex PCR; TCRdb's version includes in-frame clones alone and lacks a portion of them. The table has more than 50,000 clones, about 70% seen once. Sequenced input: PBMCs. These receptors were obtained from a woman aged 55-69 years in good health and CMV-seropositive. Each CDR3 is given with its conserved first and last residue. A D gene is named only where the DNA matches it firmly. For some rows the clone size is stated as once, few or many, or as a class when expanded; others skip it.

-	TRBJ2-5	TRBD2	TRBV7-8	CASSLPPSGGETQYF	TGTGCCAGCAGCCTCCCACCCTCCGGGGGGGAGACCCAGTACTTC
-	TRBJ2-3	TRBD2	TRBV4-2	CASSQDVSSGTDTQYF	TGTGCCAGCAGCCAAGATGTGAGTAGCGGGACAGATACGCAGTATTTT
-	TRBJ1-1	-	TRBV5-1	CASNPGGTAEAFF	TGCGCCAGCAACCCGGGGGGCACAGCAGAAGCTTTCTTT
many	TRBJ1-1	TRBD1	TRBV7-2	CASSAETGVGTEAFF	TGTGCCAGCAGCGCCGAAACAGGGGTAGGGACTGAAGCTTTCTTT
-	TRBJ1-5	-	TRBV10-3	CATRGASNQPQHF	TGTGCCACACGCGGGGCTAGCAATCAGCCCCAGCATTTT
-	TRBJ2-5	-	TRBV9	CASSPHPGETQYF	TGTGCCAGCAGCCCCCACCCAGGCGAAACCCAGTACTTC
-	TRBJ2-1	TRBD1	TRBV7-2	CASSLGTGGLNNEQFF	TGTGCCAGCAGCTTAGGGACAGGGGGATTGAACAATGAGCAGTTCTTC
medium-sized	TRBJ2-7	-	TRBV7-6	CASSPEAGQVKQYF	TGTGCCAGCAGCCCAGAGGCAGGGCAGGTTAAGCAGTACTTC
-	TRBJ2-7	TRBD1	TRBV6-6	CASSSTGIGEQYF	TGTGCCAGCAGTTCGACAGGGATCGGCGAGCAGTACTTC
once	TRBJ1-2	-	TRBV5-4	CASSSRERGGYTF	TGTGCCAGCAGCTCCAGGGAAAGGGGTGGCTACACCTTC
-	TRBJ2-2	-	TRBV19	CASSMRVGRTGELFF	TGTGCCAGTAGTATGAGGGTAGGGAGGACCGGGGAGCTGTTTTTT
few	TRBJ1-1	-	TRBV28	CASSLRRVVGHAEAFF	TGTGCCAGCAGTTTACGCAGGGTTGTAGGGCACGCTGAAGCTTTCTTT
-	TRBJ1-4	-	TRBV14	CASSQAGVGWATNEKLFF	TGTGCCAGCAGCCAAGCGGGGGTAGGATGGGCAACTAATGAAAAACTGTTTTTT
-	TRBJ1-1	TRBD1	TRBV5-4	CASTGGIGTEAFF	TGTGCCAGCACAGGGGGCATTGGAACTGAAGCTTTCTTT
-	TRBJ1-2	-	TRBV14	CASSQEPRREAGYTF	TGTGCCAGCAGCCAAGAACCACGGAGGGAGGCTGGCTACACCTTC
-	TRBJ2-2	TRBD2	TRBV5-1	CASSLVAGTGELFF	TGCGCCAGCAGCTTGGTAGCGGGGACCGGGGAGCTGTTTTTT
-	TRBJ2-5	-	TRBV20-1	CSASGLETQYF	TGCAGTGCCTCAGGTTTAGAGACCCAGTACTTC
-	TRBJ1-3	-	TRBV4-2	CASSPVTESSGNTIYF	TGTGCCAGCAGCCCAGTTACGGAGAGCTCTGGAAACACCATATATTTT
-	TRBJ2-7	-	TRBV2	CASTREPQSYEQYF	TGTGCCAGCACTCGGGAACCACAATCCTACGAGCAGTACTTC
few	TRBJ1-4	TRBD1	TRBV5-1	CASSYGTGREKLFF	TGCGCCAGCAGCTACGGGACAGGGCGCGAAAAACTGTTTTTT
-	TRBJ1-2	-	TRBV19	CASSIDYPAGTRVGYTF	TGTGCCAGTAGTATAGATTATCCGGCAGGGACACGTGTTGGCTACACCTTC
-	TRBJ2-2	TRBD1	TRBV7-8	CASSLEQGGTGELFF	TGTGCCAGCAGCTTAGAACAGGGGGGAACCGGGGAGCTGTTTTTT
-	TRBJ2-1	TRBD1	TRBV25-1	CASSDPSGTGYNEQFF	TGTGCCAGCAGTGACCCCTCCGGGACAGGGTACAATGAGCAGTTCTTC
once	TRBJ1-1	-	TRBV5-4	CASAADSLNTEAFF	TGTGCCAGCGCCGCGGACAGCTTGAACACTGAAGCTTTCTTT
-	TRBJ1-5	-	TRBV6-5	CASSSLQGYNQPQHF	TGTGCCAGCAGTTCTCTCCAGGGTTACAATCAGCCCCAGCATTTT
-	TRBJ2-7	-	TRBV27	CASSSKTPGPYEQYF	TGTGCCAGCAGTTCCAAGACGCCAGGGCCCTACGAGCAGTACTTC
few	TRBJ2-7	-	TRBV7-2	CASSLESSQAPYEQYF	TGTGCCAGCAGCTTAGAGTCCAGCCAGGCTCCCTACGAGCAGTACTTC
few	TRBJ1-4	TRBD1	TRBV19	CASSMVQGAHEKLFF	TGTGCCAGTAGTATGGTACAGGGGGCGCATGAAAAACTGTTTTTT
-	TRBJ2-7	TRBD1	TRBV4-2	CASSQADRGSYEQYF	TGTGCCAGCAGCCAAGCGGACAGGGGATCTTACGAGCAGTACTTC
once	TRBJ1-6	-	TRBV6-1	CASSAVELYNSPLHF	TGTGCCAGCAGCGCCGTCGAACTCTATAATTCACCCCTCCACTTT
-	TRBJ2-2	-	TRBV2	CASISPGGELFF	TGTGCCAGCATCTCTCCGGGCGGGGAGCTGTTTTTT
few	TRBJ1-5	-	TRBV28	CASSLRGYSNQPQHF	TGTGCCAGCAGTTTGAGGGGGTATAGCAATCAGCCCCAGCATTTT
-	TRBJ1-2	TRBD1	TRBV4-1	CASSQEWGDRVNGYTF	TGCGCCAGCAGCCAAGAATGGGGGGACAGGGTTAATGGCTACACCTTC